This TCR beta chain is drawn from a study of blood T cell repertoires in COVID-19. Study information: Sites in the United States, Italy and Spain provided acute and convalescent COVID-19 samples.

In the original analysis: Amplifying reference gene primers gave estimates of nucleated cell counts. Method: immunoSEQ multiplex PCR; TCRdb's copy keeps in-frame clones and lacks some. The DNA was the basis for D and trimming; V, J and clone size are from that table. The sample yields about 230,000 clones, approximately 87% seen once. After removal of 1 base from V and 4 bases from J, the junction contained 4 bases not matched to a gene. Looked up from germline, CDR1 is KGHSH and CDR2 is LQKENI. The CDR3 extends over 14 amino acids. The TCR comes from a woman in her 70s with active or convalescent COVID-19. The chain uses TRBV18 and TRBJ2-7; 7 nucleotides align to TRBD2. Material: peripheral blood. The CDR3 sequence is CASSPRGGKYEQYF. The CDR3 nucleotides read TGTGCCAGCTCACCACGGGGAGGGAAATACGAGCAGTACTTC.